This TCR beta chain was identified in a study of blood T cell repertoires in COVID-19. The CDR3 sequence is 16 residues long. Per the germline V gene, CDR1 is SGHAT and CDR2 is FQNNGV. V was pared by 0 bases and J by 4 bases, with 15 bases between. This clone was observed once. Original methodology: Scientists estimated how many nucleated cells there were by amplifying reference gene primers. Libraries were prepared by immunoSEQ multiplex PCR; TCRdb keeps only in-frame clonotypes and omits some of them. V, J and clone size are those of that table, while D and trimming were read from the DNA. The sample lists 300,000 to 500,000 clones, 85% to 90% seen once, with approximately 1% in the top ten.

This TCR was sampled from a woman between 25 and 40 years old with acute COVID-19. Sequenced input: PBMCs or T cells enriched from blood (not recorded which). This chain links TRBV11-2 with TRBJ1-1, with D unresolved. The chain's CDR3 is CASSLDRDTLGTEAFF. The CDR3 nucleotides are TGTGCCAGCAGCTTAGATCGTGACACATTGGGCACTGAAGCTTTCTTT.